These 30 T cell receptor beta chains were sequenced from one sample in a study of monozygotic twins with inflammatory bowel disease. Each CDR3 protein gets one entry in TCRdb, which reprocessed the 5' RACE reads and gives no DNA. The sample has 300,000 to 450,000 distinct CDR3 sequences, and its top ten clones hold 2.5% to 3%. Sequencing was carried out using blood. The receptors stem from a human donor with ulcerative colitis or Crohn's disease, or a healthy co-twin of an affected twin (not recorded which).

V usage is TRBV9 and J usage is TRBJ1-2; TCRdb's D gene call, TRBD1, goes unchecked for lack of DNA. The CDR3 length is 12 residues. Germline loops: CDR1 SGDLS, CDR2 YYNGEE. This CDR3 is CASTRDTYGYTF.

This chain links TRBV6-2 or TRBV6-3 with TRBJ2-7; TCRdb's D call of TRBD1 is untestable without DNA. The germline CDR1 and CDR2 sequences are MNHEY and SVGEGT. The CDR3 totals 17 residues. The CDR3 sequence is CASSYTLGTGIRSEQYF.

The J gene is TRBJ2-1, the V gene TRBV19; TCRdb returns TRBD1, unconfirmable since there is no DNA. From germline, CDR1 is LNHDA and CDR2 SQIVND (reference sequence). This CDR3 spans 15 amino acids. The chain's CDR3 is CASSMYRGGDNEQFF.

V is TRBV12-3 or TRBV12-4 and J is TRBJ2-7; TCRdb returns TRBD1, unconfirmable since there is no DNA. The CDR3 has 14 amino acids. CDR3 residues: CASGAGTGLKEQYF.

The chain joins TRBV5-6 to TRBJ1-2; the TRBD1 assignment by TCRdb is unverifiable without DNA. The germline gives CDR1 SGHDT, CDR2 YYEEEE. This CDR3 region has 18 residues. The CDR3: CASSLTPGGQGEDYGYTF.

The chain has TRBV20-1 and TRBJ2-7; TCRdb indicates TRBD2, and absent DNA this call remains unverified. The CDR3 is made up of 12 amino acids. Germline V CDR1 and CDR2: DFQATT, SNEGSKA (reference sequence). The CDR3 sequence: CSARTGLSEQYF.

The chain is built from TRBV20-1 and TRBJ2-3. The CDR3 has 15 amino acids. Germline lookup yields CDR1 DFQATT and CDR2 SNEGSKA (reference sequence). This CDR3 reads CSARDPRRVADTQYF.

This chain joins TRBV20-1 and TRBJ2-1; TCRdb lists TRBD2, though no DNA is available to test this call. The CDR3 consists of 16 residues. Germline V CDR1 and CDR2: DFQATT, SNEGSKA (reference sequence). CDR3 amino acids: CSARVALAVKNNEQFF.

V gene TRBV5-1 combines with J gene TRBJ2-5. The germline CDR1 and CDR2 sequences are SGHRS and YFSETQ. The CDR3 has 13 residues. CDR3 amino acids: CASSLPVEETQYF.

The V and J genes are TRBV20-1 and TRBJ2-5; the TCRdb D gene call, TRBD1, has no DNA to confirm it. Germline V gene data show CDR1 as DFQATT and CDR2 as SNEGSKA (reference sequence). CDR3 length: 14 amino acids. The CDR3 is CSAYTRTSQETQYF.

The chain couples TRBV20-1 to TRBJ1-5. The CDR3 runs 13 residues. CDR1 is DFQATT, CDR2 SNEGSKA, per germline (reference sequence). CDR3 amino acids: CSATYTSNQPQHF.

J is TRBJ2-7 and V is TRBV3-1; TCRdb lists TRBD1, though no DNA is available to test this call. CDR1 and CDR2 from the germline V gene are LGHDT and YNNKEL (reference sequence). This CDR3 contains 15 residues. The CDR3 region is CASSQDGTPAYEQYF.

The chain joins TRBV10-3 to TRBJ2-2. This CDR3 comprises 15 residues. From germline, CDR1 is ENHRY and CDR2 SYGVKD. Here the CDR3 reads CAIRATDILTGELFF.

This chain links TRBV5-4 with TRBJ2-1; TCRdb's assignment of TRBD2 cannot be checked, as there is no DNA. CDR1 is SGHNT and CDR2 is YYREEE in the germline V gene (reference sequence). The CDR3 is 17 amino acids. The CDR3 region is CASSLGLGGGGINEQFF.

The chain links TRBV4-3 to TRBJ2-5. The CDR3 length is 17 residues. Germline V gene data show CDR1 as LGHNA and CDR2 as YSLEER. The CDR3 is CASSQDRSMDVGETQYF.

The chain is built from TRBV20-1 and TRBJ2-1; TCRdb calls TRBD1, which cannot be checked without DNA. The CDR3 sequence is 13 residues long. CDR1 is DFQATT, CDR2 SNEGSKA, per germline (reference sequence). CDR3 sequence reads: CSAMDRRVDEQFF.

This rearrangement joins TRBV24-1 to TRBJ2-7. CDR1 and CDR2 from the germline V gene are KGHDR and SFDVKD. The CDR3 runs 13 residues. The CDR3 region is CATSDVVAREQYF.

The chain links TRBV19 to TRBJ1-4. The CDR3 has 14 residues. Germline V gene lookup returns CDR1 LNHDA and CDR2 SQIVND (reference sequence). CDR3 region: CASNNRAPNEKLFF.

The CDR3 sequence: CAWTTGTGGSTGELFF. The rearrangement joins TRBV30 to TRBJ2-2; the TCRdb call, TRBD1, lacks DNA for checking. Germline assignment: CDR1 GTSNPN and CDR2 SVGIG (reference sequence). The CDR3 has 16 residues.

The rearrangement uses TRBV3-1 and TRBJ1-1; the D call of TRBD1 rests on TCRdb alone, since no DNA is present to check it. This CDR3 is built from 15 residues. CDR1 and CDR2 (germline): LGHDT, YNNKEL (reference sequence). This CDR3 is CASSDPGQGDTEAFF.

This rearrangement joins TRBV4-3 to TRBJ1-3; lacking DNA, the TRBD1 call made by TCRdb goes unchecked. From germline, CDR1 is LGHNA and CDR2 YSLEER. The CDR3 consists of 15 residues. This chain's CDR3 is CASRDRVNSGNTIYF.

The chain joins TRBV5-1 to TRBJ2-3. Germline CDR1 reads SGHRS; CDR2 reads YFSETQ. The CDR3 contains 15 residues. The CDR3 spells CASSLRRASTDTQYF.

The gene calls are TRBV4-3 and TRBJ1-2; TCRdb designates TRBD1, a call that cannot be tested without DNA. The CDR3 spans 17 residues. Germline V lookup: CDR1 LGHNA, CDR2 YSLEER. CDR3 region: CASSQVGTAGGYLGYTF.

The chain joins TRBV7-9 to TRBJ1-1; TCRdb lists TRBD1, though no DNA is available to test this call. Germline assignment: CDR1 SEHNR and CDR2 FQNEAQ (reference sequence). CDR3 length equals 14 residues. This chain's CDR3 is CASSSQGAHTEAFF.

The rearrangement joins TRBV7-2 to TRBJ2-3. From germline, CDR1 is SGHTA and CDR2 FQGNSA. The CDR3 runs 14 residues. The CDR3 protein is CASSLAITTDTQYF.

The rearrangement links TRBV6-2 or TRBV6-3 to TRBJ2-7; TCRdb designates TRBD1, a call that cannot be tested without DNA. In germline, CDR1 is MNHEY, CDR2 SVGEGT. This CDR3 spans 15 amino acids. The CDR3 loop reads CASSPRAGASYEQYF.

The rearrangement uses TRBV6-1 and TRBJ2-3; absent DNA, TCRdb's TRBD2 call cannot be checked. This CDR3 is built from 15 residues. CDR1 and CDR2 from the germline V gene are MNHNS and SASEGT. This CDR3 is CASRNRAPLTDTQYF.

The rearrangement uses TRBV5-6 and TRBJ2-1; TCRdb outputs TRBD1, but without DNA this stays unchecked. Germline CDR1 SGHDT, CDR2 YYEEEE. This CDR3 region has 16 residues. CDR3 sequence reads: CASSPLAGVSYNEQFF.

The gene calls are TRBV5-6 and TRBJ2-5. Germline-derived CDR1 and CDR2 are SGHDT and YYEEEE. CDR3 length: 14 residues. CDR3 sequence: CASSLFTAPQTQYF.

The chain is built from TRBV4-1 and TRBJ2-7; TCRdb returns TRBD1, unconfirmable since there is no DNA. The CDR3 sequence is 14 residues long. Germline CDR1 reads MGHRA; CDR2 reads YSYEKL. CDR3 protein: CASSPGHPSGEQYF.